A selection of T cell receptor beta chains follows, all from one sample in a study of shared clonotypes between healthy human individuals. The data were produced by immunoSEQ multiplex PCR, yet TCRdb's version contains in-frame clones alone and is incomplete. Counted here are millions of clones, less than 95% occurring once; the ten biggest clones make up approximately 1.2%. The sequencing sample was made of naive CD8+ T cells sorted from blood. These receptors originate from a man aged 18 to 30 in good health. Each CDR3 is given with its conserved first and last residue. A D gene is named only where the DNA matches it firmly. Clone size is not always given. Where it is, it says once, few, many or a class for expanded clones.

j_gene	abundance	d_gene	v_gene	CDR3aa	CDR3nt
TRBJ2-7	NA	NA	TRBV2	CASIAGWPSYEQYF	TGTGCCAGCATAGCCGGTTGGCCCTCCTACGAGCAGTACTTC
TRBJ1-5	NA	NA	TRBV27	CASRAGGSNQPQHF	TGTGCCAGCAGGGCGGGGGGTAGCAATCAGCCCCAGCATTTT
TRBJ2-2	NA	NA	TRBV27	CASSSQEYTGELFF	TGTGCCAGCAGTTCCCAGGAGTACACCGGGGAGCTGTTTTTT
TRBJ2-7	NA	TRBD2	TRBV27	CASSPSLGGRAYEQYF	TGTGCCAGCAGTCCGTCTTTGGGCGGGAGGGCCTACGAGCAGTACTTC
TRBJ2-7	NA	NA	TRBV28	CASSPQPQEDEQYF	TGTGCCAGCAGTCCCCAGCCCCAGGAGGACGAGCAGTACTTC
TRBJ2-1	NA	TRBD2	TRBV7-9	CASSLEGLAGYNEQFF	TGTGCCAGCAGCTTAGAAGGACTAGCGGGTTACAATGAGCAGTTCTTC
TRBJ2-5	NA	NA	TRBV6-5	CASSYLSGQLETQYF	TGTGCCAGCAGTTATTTGTCTGGACAGCTGGAGACCCAGTACTTC
TRBJ2-7	NA	TRBD2	TRBV11-2	CASSLVSSGVYEQYF	TGTGCCAGCAGCTTAGTGTCTAGCGGTGTCTACGAGCAGTACTTC
TRBJ1-1	NA	NA	TRBV5-1	CASSLYSGMNTEAFF	TGCGCCAGCAGCTTGTACTCAGGGATGAACACTGAAGCTTTCTTT
TRBJ2-2	NA	NA	TRBV5-8	CASSIQGGGELFF	TGTGCCAGCAGCATACAGGGCGGCGGGGAGCTGTTTTTT
TRBJ2-3	NA	TRBD1	TRBV25-1	CASSEYIGQGVGTDTQYF	TGTGCCAGCAGTGAATATATTGGACAGGGGGTGGGCACAGATACGCAGTATTTT
TRBJ2-1	NA	NA	TRBV15	CATSRQLNEQFF	TGTGCCACCAGCAGACAACTCAATGAGCAGTTCTTC
TRBJ1-6	NA	NA	TRBV13	CASSLVRFGPYNSPLHF	TGTGCCAGCAGCTTAGTTCGGTTCGGGCCTTATAATTCACCCCTCCACTTT
TRBJ1-2	once	NA	TRBV5-1	CASSLRGANYGYTF	TGCGCCAGCAGCTTACGAGGAGCCAACTATGGCTACACCTTC
TRBJ1-2	once	TRBD1	TRBV27	CASSLSKGAAEGYTF	TGTGCCAGCAGTTTAAGTAAGGGGGCGGCGGAAGGCTACACCTTC
TRBJ2-5	NA	TRBD2	TRBV11-2	CASSSAGLGLTETQYF	TGTGCCAGCAGCTCCGCGGGACTAGGGTTGACCGAGACCCAGTACTTC
TRBJ2-1	NA	TRBD1	TRBV5-1	CASTPGQVNNEQFF	TGCGCCAGCACCCCGGGACAGGTCAACAATGAGCAGTTCTTC
TRBJ1-2	NA	TRBD1	TRBV4-3	CASSQGEGAQGYTF	TGCGCCAGCAGCCAAGGGGAGGGGGCACAGGGCTACACCTTC
TRBJ2-2	NA	NA	TRBV7-6	CASSIGTLNTGELFF	TGTGCCAGCAGCATCGGGACGCTGAACACCGGGGAGCTGTTTTTT
TRBJ2-5	NA	TRBD2	TRBV9	CASSAPSGGRQETQYF	TGTGCCAGCAGCGCCCCTAGCGGGGGTCGCCAAGAGACCCAGTACTTC
TRBJ1-5	NA	NA	TRBV6-1	CASSDRGGSNQPQHF	TGTGCCAGCAGTGATAGGGGCGGGAGCAATCAGCCCCAGCATTTT
TRBJ2-7	NA	NA	TRBV9	CASSAPGPFTGEQYF	TGTGCCAGCAGCGCCCCGGGTCCCTTTACTGGGGAGCAGTACTTC
TRBJ2-3	NA	TRBD2	TRBV5-4	CASSLLAGFTDTQYF	TGTGCCAGCAGCTTGCTAGCGGGATTCACAGATACGCAGTATTTT
TRBJ1-5	NA	NA	TRBV19	CASSLDGDSNQPQHF	TGTGCCAGTAGTCTTGACGGGGATAGCAATCAGCCCCAGCATTTT
TRBJ2-7	NA	TRBD1	TRBV29-1	CSAFGTASYEQYF	TGCAGCGCTTTCGGGACAGCGAGCTACGAGCAGTACTTC
TRBJ2-3	NA	NA	TRBV19	CASSIWGGRDTDTQYF	TGTGCCAGTAGTATATGGGGTGGCAGAGACACAGATACGCAGTATTTT
TRBJ2-3	once	TRBD2	TRBV7-6	CASSLGGTSGTDTQYF	TGTGCCAGCAGCTTAGGGGGGACTAGCGGCACAGATACGCAGTATTTT
TRBJ2-2	NA	NA	TRBV10-1	CASRIRSPPGNTGELFF	TGCGCCAGCAGAATACGTAGTCCACCCGGGAACACCGGGGAGCTGTTTTTT
TRBJ2-7	NA	TRBD1	TRBV7-2	CASSLAPGTGDEQYF	TGTGCCAGCAGCTTAGCTCCCGGGACAGGGGACGAGCAGTACTTC
TRBJ1-1	NA	NA	TRBV28	CASSLRGGTEAFF	TGTGCCAGCAGTTTGAGAGGGGGCACTGAAGCTTTCTTT
TRBJ1-6	few	NA	TRBV5-1	CASSSGSDLLNSPLHF	TGCGCCAGCAGCTCTGGCAGCGATCTTCTTAATTCACCCCTCCACTTT
TRBJ2-7	NA	NA	TRBV19	CASNTGPGYEQYF	TGTGCCAGTAACACAGGGCCTGGCTACGAGCAGTACTTC
TRBJ2-7	NA	TRBD2	TRBV19	CASSDGGNTYEQYF	TGTGCCAGTAGTGACGGGGGGAACACCTACGAGCAGTACTTC
TRBJ2-7	NA	TRBD1	TRBV5-1	CASRQEPGQGLYEQYF	TGCGCCAGCAGACAGGAACCGGGACAGGGGTTATACGAGCAGTACTTC
TRBJ2-5	once	NA	TRBV27	CASSFIAFETQYF	TGTGCCAGCAGTTTCATAGCGTTCGAGACCCAGTACTTC
TRBJ1-5	NA	NA	TRBV10-3	CAIAGGFDQPQHF	TGTGCCATCGCGGGGGGTTTCGATCAGCCCCAGCATTTT
TRBJ2-2	NA	TRBD2	TRBV7-9	CASSSLGRTGELFF	TGTGCCAGCAGCTCCCTCGGGAGGACCGGGGAGCTGTTTTTT
TRBJ2-7	NA	NA	TRBV28	CASSSGTSFEEQYF	TGTGCCAGCAGTTCCGGGACCTCATTTGAGGAGCAGTACTTC
TRBJ2-7	once	TRBD1	TRBV9	CASSAGTGGSEQYF	TGTGCCAGCAGCGCTGGGACAGGGGGTTCCGAGCAGTACTTC